This T cell receptor beta chain was profiled in a study of OX40 agonist ivuxolimab in advanced cancers. General study points: The study found that CD8+ T cells averaged more expanded clones than CD4+.

This clone counts as medium-sized. The antigen is not known. TCRdb keeps only in-frame clones here, not all; method: immunoSEQ multiplex PCR. The repertoire includes tens of thousands of clones, under 80% of them detected once, and roughly 4.9% sits in the top ten. V was clipped by 0 bases and J by 6 bases, with 6 bases between them. Germline V gene sequence: CDR1 LNHNV, CDR2 YYDKDF (reference sequence). The CDR3 totals 14 residues. The chain uses TRBV15 and TRBJ1-6, with D hard to call. The receptor's source is an adult with an advanced solid tumor such as melanoma, head and neck, liver or kidney cancer. The source was CD4+ or CD8+ T cells sorted from blood, collected in a trial of the OX40 agonist ivuxolimab. The CDR3, as DNA: TGTGCCACCAGCAGAGAAGCGGGTAATTCACCCCTCCACTTT. Residues: CATSREAGNSPLHF.